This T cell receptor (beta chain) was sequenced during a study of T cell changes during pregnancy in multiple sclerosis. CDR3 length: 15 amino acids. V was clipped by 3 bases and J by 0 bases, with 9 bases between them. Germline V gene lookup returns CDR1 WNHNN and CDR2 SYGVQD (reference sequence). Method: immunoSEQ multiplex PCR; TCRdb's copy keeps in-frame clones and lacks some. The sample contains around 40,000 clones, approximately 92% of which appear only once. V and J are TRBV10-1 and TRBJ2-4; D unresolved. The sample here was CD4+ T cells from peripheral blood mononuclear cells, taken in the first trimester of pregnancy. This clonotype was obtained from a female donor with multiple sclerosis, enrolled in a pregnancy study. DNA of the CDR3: TGCGCCAGCAGTGACTCGGTTATAGCCAAAAACATTCAGTACTTC. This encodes CASSDSVIAKNIQYF.